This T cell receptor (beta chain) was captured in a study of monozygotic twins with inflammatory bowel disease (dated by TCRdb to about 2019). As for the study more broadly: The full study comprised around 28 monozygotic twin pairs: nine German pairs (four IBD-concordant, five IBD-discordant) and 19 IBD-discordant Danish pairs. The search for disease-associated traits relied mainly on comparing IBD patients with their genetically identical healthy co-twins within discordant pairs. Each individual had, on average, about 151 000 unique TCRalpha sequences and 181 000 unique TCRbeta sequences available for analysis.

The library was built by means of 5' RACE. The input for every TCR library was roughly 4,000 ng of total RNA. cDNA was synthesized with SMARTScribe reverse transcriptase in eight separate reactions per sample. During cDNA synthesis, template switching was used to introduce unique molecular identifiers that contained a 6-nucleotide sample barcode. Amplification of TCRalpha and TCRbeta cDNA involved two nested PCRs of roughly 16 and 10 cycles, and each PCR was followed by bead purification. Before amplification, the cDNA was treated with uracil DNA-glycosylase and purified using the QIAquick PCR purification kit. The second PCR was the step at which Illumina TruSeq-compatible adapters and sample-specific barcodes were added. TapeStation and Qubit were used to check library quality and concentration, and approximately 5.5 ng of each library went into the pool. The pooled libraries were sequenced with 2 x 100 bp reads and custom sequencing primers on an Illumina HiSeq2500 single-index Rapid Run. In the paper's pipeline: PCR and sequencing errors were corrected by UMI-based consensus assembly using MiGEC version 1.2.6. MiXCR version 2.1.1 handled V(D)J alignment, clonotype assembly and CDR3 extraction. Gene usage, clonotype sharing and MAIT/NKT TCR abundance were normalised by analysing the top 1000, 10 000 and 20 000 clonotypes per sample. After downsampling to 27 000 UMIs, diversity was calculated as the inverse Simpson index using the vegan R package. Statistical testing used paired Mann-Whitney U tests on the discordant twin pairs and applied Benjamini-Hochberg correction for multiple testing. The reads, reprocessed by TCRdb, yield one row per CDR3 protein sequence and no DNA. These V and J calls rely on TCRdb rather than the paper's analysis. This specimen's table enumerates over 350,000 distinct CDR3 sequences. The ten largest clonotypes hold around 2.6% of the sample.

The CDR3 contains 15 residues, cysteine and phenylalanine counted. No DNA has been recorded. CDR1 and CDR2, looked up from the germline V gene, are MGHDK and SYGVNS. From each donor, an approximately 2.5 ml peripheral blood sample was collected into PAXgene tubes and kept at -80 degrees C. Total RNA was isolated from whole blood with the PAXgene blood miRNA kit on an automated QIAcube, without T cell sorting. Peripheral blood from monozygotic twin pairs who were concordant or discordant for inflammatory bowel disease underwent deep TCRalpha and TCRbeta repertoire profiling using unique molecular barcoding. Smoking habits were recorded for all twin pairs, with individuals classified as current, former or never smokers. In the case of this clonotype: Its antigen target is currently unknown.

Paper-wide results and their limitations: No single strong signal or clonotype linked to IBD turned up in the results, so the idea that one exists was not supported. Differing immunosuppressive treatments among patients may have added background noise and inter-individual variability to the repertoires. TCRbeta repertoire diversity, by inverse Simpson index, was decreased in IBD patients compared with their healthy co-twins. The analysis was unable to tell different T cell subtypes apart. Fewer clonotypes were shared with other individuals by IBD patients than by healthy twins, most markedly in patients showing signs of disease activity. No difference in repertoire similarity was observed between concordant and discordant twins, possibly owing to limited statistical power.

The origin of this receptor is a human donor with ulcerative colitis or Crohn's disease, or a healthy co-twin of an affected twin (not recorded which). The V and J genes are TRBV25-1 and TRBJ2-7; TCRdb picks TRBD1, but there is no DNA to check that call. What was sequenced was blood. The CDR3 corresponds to CASSDTGTGTYEQYF.